The 29 T cell receptor beta chains listed next were all sequenced from one sample in a study of CD8 T cells in ankylosing spondylitis. In TCRdb, the 5' RACE reads were re-called with MiXCR into one record per CDR3 protein. The sample includes about 360,000 distinct CDR3 sequences, 20% seen only once; the top ten take under 15%. The sequencing sample was made of blood, either unsorted or a sorted T cell fraction (not recorded which). The receptors come from a male donor with ankylosing spondylitis or in good health (not recorded which).

This clonotype was seen a few times. The chain combines TRBV4-2 with TRBJ2-2; unclear D gene. Germline CDR1 LGHNA, CDR2 YNFKEQ. The CDR3 totals 13 residues. The V end lost 0 bases, the J end lost 7 bases, and 6 bases lay between the germline ends. The CDR3 sequence: CASSQDGDGELFF. CDR3 nucleotides: TGTGCCAGCAGCCAAGATGGAGACGGGGAGCTGTTTTTT.

This clonotype has only a few counts. V gene TRBV12-3 or TRBV12-4 combines with J gene TRBJ2-7, with 11 positions matching TRBD1. V lost 5 bases to trimming and J lost 5 bases; unmatched junction nucleotides: 5. The CDR3 is made up of 14 amino acids. The CDR3, as DNA: TGTGCCAGCAGTCAATGGACAGGGGGCGACGAGCAGTACTTC. Translation gives CASSQWTGGDEQYF.

The chain links TRBV10-2 to TRBJ2-1, with 13 nucleotides matching TRBD2. After removal of 7 bases from V and 5 bases from J, the junction contained 5 bases not matched to a gene. Germline V gene data show CDR1 as WSHSY and CDR2 as SAAADI. The CDR3 has 15 residues. The CDR3 DNA sequence: TGCGCCAGCATACAACTAGCGGGGGGGAACAATGAGCAGTTCTTC. It translates to CASIQLAGGNNEQFF.

This clonotype was found a few times. V gene TRBV7-8 combines with J gene TRBJ2-1; tentative D call: TRBD2 (5 bases). CDR3 length: 16 residues. V shed 2 bases and J shed 4 bases, with 15 bases lying between them. Germline CDR1 is SGHVS and CDR2 is FQNEAQ. CDR3 in DNA: TGTGCCAGCAGCTTATTACATGTCGGGGTATACAATGAGCAGTTCTTC. It specifies CASSLLHVGVYNEQFF.

There are many counts of this clonotype. This sequence joins TRBV29-1 and TRBJ2-3; possible D gene TRBD1, 5 bases. The CDR3 totals 12 residues. Germline CDR1 is SQVTM and CDR2 is ANQGSEA. The germline V and J ends were trimmed by 7 bases and 2 bases, with 10 bases remaining between them. In DNA, the CDR3 is TGCAGCGCACAGGACAACACAGATACGCAGTATTTT. Amino acid sequence: CSAQDNTDTQYF.

This clonotype showed up just a few times. This CDR3 is CASSPPLTGNEQFF. As DNA, the CDR3 is TGTGCCAGCTCACCACCGTTGACCGGCAATGAGCAGTTCTTC. V and J are TRBV18 and TRBJ2-1; D remains ambiguous. Looked up from germline, CDR1 is KGHSH and CDR2 is LQKENI. The CDR3 length is 14 residues. V was shortened by 0 bases and J by 6 bases, with 9 bases between the two germline ends.

V gene TRBV3-1 combines with J gene TRBJ1-1, with D possibly TRBD1 on 5 matching bases. Trimming left V 1 base short and J 2 bases short, with 14 bases between. The CDR3 is 16 amino acids. Germline V gene sequence: CDR1 LGHDT, CDR2 YNNKEL (reference sequence). The CDR3 here is CASSQGGTEINTEAFF. CDR3 bases: TGTGCCAGCAGCCAAGGAGGGACGGAGATTAACACTGAAGCTTTCTTT.

The rearrangement uses TRBV29-1 and TRBJ1-4; a weak D match, TRBD2 (5 bases). TRBJ2-2 explains the end of the DNA better; the J call may be wrong. The CDR3 contains 13 residues. From germline, CDR1 is SQVTM and CDR2 ANQGSEA. The CDR3 region has the DNA TGCAGCGTTCGTCGGGGTAACTATCGGGAGCTGTTTTTT. Protein sequence: CSVRRGNYRELFF.

The gene calls are TRBV15 and TRBJ2-1, with D possibly being TRBD1 or TRBD2 (6 bases each). Germline V gives CDR1 LNHNV, CDR2 YYDKDF (reference sequence). Trimming removed 0 bases from V and 8 bases from J, with 11 bases in between. The CDR3 has 14 amino acids. The CDR3 region has the DNA TGTGCCACCAGCAGAGATAGGGGGGTGGATGAGCAGTTCTTC. The encoded protein is CATSRDRGVDEQFF.

In this sample, this clonotype turned up a few times. The chain has TRBV12-3 or TRBV12-4 and TRBJ2-1, with D perhaps TRBD1 or TRBD2 (5 bases each). There are 14 residues in the CDR3. Trimming pared 3 bases from V and 7 bases from J, leaving 13 bases between. The CDR3 nucleotides read TGTGCCAGCAGTTTTTTGGTCGGGGCGAATGAGCAGTTCTTC. Its translation: CASSFLVGANEQFF.

The chain uses TRBV4-1 and TRBJ2-3; no firm D call. Germline values: CDR1 MGHRA, CDR2 YSYEKL. This CDR3 spans 14 amino acids. V was shortened by 4 bases and J by 6 bases, with 14 bases between the two germline ends. CDR3 sequence reads: CASSPPPRFDTQYF. CDR3 coding DNA: TGCGCCAGCAGCCCTCCCCCCCGTTTCGATACGCAGTATTTT.

The CDR3 is CASSQGQEASYEQYF. CDR3 nucleotides: TGCGCCAGCAGCCAAGGACAGGAAGCCTCCTACGAGCAGTACTTC. J is TRBJ2-7 and V is TRBV4-1; D possibly corresponds to TRBD1 (6 bases). Germline loops: CDR1 MGHRA, CDR2 YSYEKL. Trimming shortened V by 1 base and J by 0 bases, and 10 bases separated the two germline ends. The CDR3 is made up of 15 amino acids.

The rearrangement joins TRBV28 to TRBJ2-7; 9 positions agree with TRBD1. This CDR3 region has 14 residues. Germline assignment: CDR1 MDHEN and CDR2 SYDVKM. Germline trimming cut 7 bases from V and 3 bases from J; bases unmatched to any gene: 7. CDR3 in DNA: TGTGCCAGCAAACCCGGGACAGGGCACTACGAGCAGTACTTC. It is translated as CASKPGTGHYEQYF.

The gene calls are TRBV4-1 and TRBJ2-3, with 10 nucleotides matching TRBD1. CDR3 size: 19 residues. The trim removed 1 base at V and 4 bases at J, leaving 14 bases unmatched. Germline CDR1 and CDR2: MGHRA and YSYEKL. CDR3: CASSQALTGGLNRADTQYF. The CDR3 DNA is TGCGCCAGCAGCCAAGCTCTGACAGGGGGCCTGAACCGGGCAGATACGCAGTATTTT.

This clonotype was detected a few times. This chain connects TRBV12-3 or TRBV12-4 to TRBJ1-2; D is undetermined. The V end was cut by 5 bases, the J end by 4 bases, with 8 bases between. The CDR3 covers 12 residues. The CDR3, as DNA: TGTGCCAGCAGTCCAGCTCTCTATGGCTACACCTTC. Its translation: CASSPALYGYTF.

A few counts support this clonotype. The V call is TRBV29-1, the J call TRBJ2-3; D gene uncertain. CDR1 is SQVTM and CDR2 is ANQGSEA in the germline V gene. With 3 bases removed from V and 6 bases from J, the gap between germline ends came to 7 bases. This CDR3 has 11 amino acids. As DNA, the CDR3 is TGCAGCGTTGAGGTGGTGGATACGCAGTATTTT. Translated, it gives CSVEVVDTQYF.

This chain joins TRBV13 and TRBJ2-1; TRBD1 agrees at 8 bases. The CDR3 length is 14 residues. The germline V gene has CDR1 PRHDT and CDR2 FYEKMQ (reference sequence). The V segment lost 7 bases and the J segment 4 bases; nucleotides outside the gene matches: 6. The CDR3 coding sequence is TGTGCCAGCACCCACGACAGGGGATACAATGAGCAGTTCTTC. As protein: CASTHDRGYNEQFF.

This clonotype has only a few counts. This chain links TRBV12-3 or TRBV12-4 with TRBJ2-3, with no clear D. The CDR3 is 12 amino acids. V was pared by 6 bases and J by 2 bases, with 6 bases between. The CDR3 DNA is TGTGCCAGCAGGGACGTCACAGATACGCAGTATTTT. Translation gives CASRDVTDTQYF.

This clonotype was seen a handful of times. This chain connects TRBV9 to TRBJ2-3; 9 bases line up with TRBD1. Looked up from germline, CDR1 is SGDLS and CDR2 is YYNGEE. The CDR3 contains 16 residues. V was clipped by 2 bases and J by 0 bases; unmatched bases: 4. CDR3 bases: TGTGCCAGCAGCGTCGGGACAGGGTTTAGCACAGATACGCAGTATTTT. Protein: CASSVGTGFSTDTQYF. The whole variable domain, filled in from reference TRBV9 and TRBJ2-3, reads DSGVTQTPKHLITATGQRVTLRCSPRSGDLSVYWYQQSLDQGLQFLIQYYNGEERAKGNILERFSAQQFPDLHSELNLSSLELGDSALYFCASSVGTGFSTDTQYFGPGTRLTVL.

A few counts support this clonotype. The chain links TRBV29-1 to TRBJ1-2; 9 positions match TRBD1. CDR1 and CDR2 from the germline V gene are SQVTM and ANQGSEA. The V gene end was trimmed by 2 bases and the J gene end by 5 bases; junction bases not matched to a gene: 9. This CDR3 is 15 amino acids long. CDR3 sequence reads: CSVEYWRGQGYGYTF. For the CDR3, the DNA is TGCAGCGTTGAATATTGGAGGGGACAGGGTTATGGCTACACCTTC.

The chain links TRBV5-6 to TRBJ2-7; D is possibly TRBD1 or TRBD2 (5 bases each). This CDR3 has 15 residues. The V gene's germline CDR1 is SGHDT and CDR2 YYEEEE. The V and J ends lost 0 bases and 0 bases respectively, with 10 bases between them. The CDR3 DNA reads as TGTGCCAGCAGCTTGGGCCGGGGCTTCTCCTACGAGCAGTACTTC. Amino acid sequence: CASSLGRGFSYEQYF. Together with reference TRBV5-6 and TRBJ2-7, the CDR3 gives the full variable domain: DAGVTQSPTHLIKTRGQQVTLRCSPKSGHDTVSWYQQALGQGPQFIFQYYEEEERQRGNFPDRFSGHQFPNYSSELNVNALLLGDSALYLCASSLGRGFSYEQYFGPGTRLTVT.

This clonotype was counted a few times. The genes are TRBV4-1 and TRBJ2-7; maybe TRBD2 (6 bases). The CDR3 extends over 15 amino acids. Germline CDR1 reads MGHRA; CDR2 reads YSYEKL. The germline V and J ends were trimmed by 3 bases and 2 bases, with 14 bases remaining between them. CDR3 DNA: TGCGCCAGCAGCCAGACCGGGACTGGAGCCTACGAGCAGTACTTC. Its translation: CASSQTGTGAYEQYF.

This sequence joins TRBV19 and TRBJ1-1; no clear D gene. V dropped 2 bases and J dropped 6 bases, with 4 bases sitting between them. Per germline, CDR1 LNHDA and CDR2 SQIVND (reference sequence). CDR3 size: 11 residues. This chain's CDR3 is CASSIRAEAFF. The CDR3 DNA follows: TGTGCCAGTAGTATACGGGCTGAAGCTTTCTTT.

This clonotype was seen a handful of times. The rearrangement links TRBV9 to TRBJ2-7, with 10 bases that match TRBD1. Germline-derived CDR1 and CDR2 are SGDLS and YYNGEE. This CDR3 contains 14 residues. The V segment lost 7 bases and the J segment 6 bases; nucleotides outside the gene matches: 10. This chain's CDR3 is CASGPGTGVREQYF. The CDR3 nucleotides are TGTGCCAGCGGTCCCGGGACAGGGGTGCGCGAGCAGTACTTC.

The J gene is TRBJ2-3, the V gene TRBV28, with TRBD1 as a possible D gene (6 bases). V lost 5 bases and J 2 bases, leaving 20 bases between the germline ends. CDR3 length: 17 residues. The germline CDR1 and CDR2 sequences are MDHEN and SYDVKM. The CDR3 protein is CASSPTIPDRFTDTQYF. CDR3 bases: TGTGCCAGCAGTCCCACTATCCCAGACAGGTTCACAGATACGCAGTATTTT.

The gene calls are TRBV7-6 and TRBJ2-4, with D possibly being TRBD1 (5 bases). The germline V gene encodes CDR1 SGHVS and CDR2 FNYEAQ. CDR3 length: 21 residues. Trimming removed 6 bases from V and 1 base from J, with 31 bases in between. The CDR3 nucleotides read TGTGCCAGCAGGCCAGGGCTGTCAGACTTACTATCACCGTTGGCCAAAAACATTCAGTACTTC. Protein product: CASRPGLSDLLSPLAKNIQYF. Complete variable domain (other parts from reference TRBV7-6 and TRBJ2-4): GAGVSQSPRYKVTKRGQDVALRCDPISGHVSLYWYRQALGQGPEFLTYFNYEAQQDKSGLPNDRFSAERPEGSISTLTIQRTEQRDSAMYRCASRPGLSDLLSPLAKNIQYFGAGTRLSVL.

The chain combines TRBV4-2 with TRBJ2-1; TRBD2 is a possible D gene (7 bases). The CDR3 runs to 14 residues. Germline V lookup: CDR1 LGHNA, CDR2 YNFKEQ. Trimming pared 0 bases from V and 10 bases from J, leaving 13 bases between. CDR3 residues: CASSQDLGGPEQFF. DNA for the CDR3: TGTGCCAGCAGCCAAGATTTGGGGGGGCCGGAGCAGTTCTTC.

This chain uses TRBV5-6 with TRBJ2-1; 14 positions match TRBD2. Trimming cost V 4 bases and J 9 bases; bases outside gene matches: 12. The CDR3 sequence is 17 residues long. Germline CDR1 and CDR2: SGHDT and YYEEEE. CDR3 sequence reads: CASSKSGTSGGSVEQFF. In DNA, the CDR3 is TGTGCCAGCAGCAAATCCGGGACTAGCGGGGGCTCTGTTGAGCAGTTCTTC.

V and J are TRBV4-1 and TRBJ1-1, with D perhaps matching TRBD1 (5 bases). Between the trimmed V and J ends, which lost 0 bases and 4 bases, there was a span of 12 bases. The CDR3 extends over 15 amino acids. Germline CDR1 and CDR2: MGHRA and YSYEKL. The chain's CDR3 is CASSQEWQGGTEAFF. The CDR3, as DNA: TGCGCCAGCAGCCAAGAATGGCAGGGTGGCACTGAAGCTTTCTTT.